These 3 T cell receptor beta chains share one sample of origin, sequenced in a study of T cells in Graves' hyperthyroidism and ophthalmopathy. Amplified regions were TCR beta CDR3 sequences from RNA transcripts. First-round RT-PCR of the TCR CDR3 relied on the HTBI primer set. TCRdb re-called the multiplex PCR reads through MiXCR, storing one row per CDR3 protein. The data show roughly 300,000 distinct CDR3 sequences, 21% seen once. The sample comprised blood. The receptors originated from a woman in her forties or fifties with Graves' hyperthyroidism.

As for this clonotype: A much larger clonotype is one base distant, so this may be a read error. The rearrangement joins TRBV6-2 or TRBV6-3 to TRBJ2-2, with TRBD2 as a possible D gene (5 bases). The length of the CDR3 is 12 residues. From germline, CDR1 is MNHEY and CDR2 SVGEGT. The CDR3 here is CASSYYTGEPFF. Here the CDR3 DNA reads TGTGCCAGCAGTTACTACACCGGGGAGCCGTTTTTT.

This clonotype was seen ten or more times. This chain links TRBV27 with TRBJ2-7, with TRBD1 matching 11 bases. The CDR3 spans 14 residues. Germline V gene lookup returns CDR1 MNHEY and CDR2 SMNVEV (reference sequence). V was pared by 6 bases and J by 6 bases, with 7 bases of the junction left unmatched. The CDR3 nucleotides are TGTGCCAGCAGCGTGGGACAGGGGGTAGGCGAGCAGTACTTC. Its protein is CASSVGQGVGEQYF.

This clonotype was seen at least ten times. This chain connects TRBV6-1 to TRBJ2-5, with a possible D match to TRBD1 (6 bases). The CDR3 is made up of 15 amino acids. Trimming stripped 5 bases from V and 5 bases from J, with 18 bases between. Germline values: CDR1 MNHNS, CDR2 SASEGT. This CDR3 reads CASSTNRDVVETQYF. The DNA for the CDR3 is TGTGCCAGCAGTACCAACAGGGACGTGGTGGAGACCCAGTACTTC.